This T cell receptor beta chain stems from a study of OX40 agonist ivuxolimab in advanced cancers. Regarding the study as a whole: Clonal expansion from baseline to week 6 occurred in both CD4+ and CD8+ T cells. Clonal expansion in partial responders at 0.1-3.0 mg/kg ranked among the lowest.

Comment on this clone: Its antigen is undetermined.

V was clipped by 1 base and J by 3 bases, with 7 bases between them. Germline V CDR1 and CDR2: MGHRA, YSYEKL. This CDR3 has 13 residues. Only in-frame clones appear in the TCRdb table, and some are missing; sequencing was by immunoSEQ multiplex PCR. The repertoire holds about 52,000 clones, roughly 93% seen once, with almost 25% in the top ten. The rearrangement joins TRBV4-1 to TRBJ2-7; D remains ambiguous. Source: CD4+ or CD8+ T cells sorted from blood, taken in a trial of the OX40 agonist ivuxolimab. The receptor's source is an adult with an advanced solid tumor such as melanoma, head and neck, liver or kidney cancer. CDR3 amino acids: CASSQGLNYEQYF. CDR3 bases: TGCGCCAGCAGCCAAGGGTTGAACTACGAGCAGTACTTC.